What follows are 23 T cell receptor beta chains derived from one specimen sequenced in a study of T cell responses to AZD1222 COVID-19 vaccine. The method was immunoSEQ multiplex PCR; TCRdb's version includes in-frame clones alone and lacks a portion of them. The table records roughly 200,000 clones, roughly nine tenths of them present only once. The input for sequencing was peripheral blood, taken 28 days after the second AZD1222 dose. The receptors come from an adult who received the AZD1222 COVID-19 vaccine.

The gene calls are TRBV7-2 and TRBJ1-2; tentative D call: TRBD1 (5 bases). The CDR3 consists of 13 residues. V was cut by 3 bases and J by 4 bases, with 9 bases left in between. The germline CDR1 and CDR2 sequences are SGHTA and FQGNSA. For the CDR3, the DNA is TGTGCCAGCAGCTTCGGTCAGGGCTATGGCTACACCTTC. Protein: CASSFGQGYGYTF.

The chain has TRBV28 and TRBJ1-2; no clear D gene. The V and J ends lost 6 bases and 2 bases respectively, with 16 bases between them. Germline loops: CDR1 MDHEN, CDR2 SYDVKM. This CDR3 is built from 15 residues. Here the CDR3 DNA reads TGTGCCAGCAGCCTTTGGGAGCTCTTCAACTATGGCTACACCTTC. Translation: CASSLWELFNYGYTF.

The V gene is TRBV5-1, the J gene TRBJ1-5, with 8 bases that match TRBD1. The CDR3 is 17 residues long. V shed 0 bases, J shed 4 bases, and the junction held 9 bases outside the gene matches. Germline loops: CDR1 SGHRS, CDR2 YFSETQ. DNA of the CDR3: TGCGCCAGCAGCTTGGGAGGAGACAGGGGAGGAAATCAGCCCCAGCATTTT. This codes for CASSLGGDRGGNQPQHF.

The chain has TRBV7-9 and TRBJ2-1, with a weak D call TRBD2 (5 bases). Deletions cut 4 bases from V and 7 bases from J, with 17 bases between. Germline V gene sequence: CDR1 SEHNR, CDR2 FQNEAQ (reference sequence). This CDR3 region has 15 residues. CDR3 residues: CASSSSRTLRNEQFF. As DNA, the CDR3 is TGTGCCAGCAGCTCCAGTCGGACTCTTAGAAATGAGCAGTTCTTC.

The chain uses TRBV6-2 or TRBV6-3 and TRBJ2-1, with TRBD2 identical over 12 bases. Germline loops: CDR1 MNHEY, CDR2 SVGEGT. Germline trimming cut 2 bases from V and 6 bases from J; bases unmatched to any gene: 8. The CDR3 consists of 17 residues. The CDR3 DNA reads TGTGCCAGCAGTTACAAATTAGGACTAGCGGGAAGCAATGAGCAGTTCTTC. This gives the protein CASSYKLGLAGSNEQFF.

The chain couples TRBV12-5 to TRBJ2-3; TRBD1 aligns across 7 bases. Germline lookup yields CDR1 LGHNT and CDR2 FRNRAP. The CDR3 has 15 amino acids. Losses at the gene ends were 6 bases for V and 0 bases for J; bases not matched to a gene: 6. Written as DNA, the CDR3 is TGTGCTAGTGGCTCGGGACAGATCAGCACAGATACGCAGTATTTT. Its protein product is CASGSGQISTDTQYF.

The V call is TRBV6-1, the J call TRBJ1-5; 7 bases are a match to TRBD1. Germline assignment: CDR1 MNHNS and CDR2 SASEGT. The CDR3 is 16 amino acids. Unmatched junction bases numbered 10, after V lost 3 bases and J lost 5 bases. CDR3 in amino acids: CASSDRDRKFYQPQHF. The CDR3 DNA follows: TGTGCCAGCAGTGATAGGGACAGAAAATTTTATCAGCCCCAGCATTTT.

This chain connects TRBV28 to TRBJ1-1; 7 nucleotides match TRBD1. V shed 5 bases, J shed 1 base, and the junction held 7 bases outside the gene matches. Looked up from germline, CDR1 is MDHEN and CDR2 is SYDVKM. The CDR3 runs 15 residues. CDR3: CASSGGTETNTEAFF. The DNA for the CDR3 is TGTGCCAGCAGTGGGGGGACAGAGACGAACACTGAAGCTTTCTTT.

V usage is TRBV11-2 and J usage is TRBJ2-2; 8 bases line up with TRBD1. Germline V gene sequence: CDR1 SGHAT, CDR2 FQNNGV. The CDR3 consists of 16 residues. After removal of 2 bases from V and 7 bases from J, the junction contained 9 bases not matched to a gene. The CDR3 is CASSLRGRGLGGELFF. CDR3 DNA: TGTGCCAGCAGCTTAAGAGGCAGGGGGCTTGGCGGGGAGCTGTTTTTT.

The chain couples TRBV2 to TRBJ2-1; TRBD2 matches at 10 bases. V dropped 6 bases and J dropped 4; count of bases not matched to a gene: 3. Germline V gene lookup returns CDR1 SNHLY and CDR2 FYNNEI. This CDR3 comprises 14 residues. The CDR3 DNA reads TGTGCCAGCAGACTAGCGGGAATTTACAATGAGCAGTTCTTC. Residues: CASRLAGIYNEQFF.

The V and J genes are TRBV12-5 and TRBJ1-1; D might be TRBD1 (6 bases). V was shortened by 6 bases and J by 8 bases, with 10 bases between the two germline ends. The CDR3 consists of 11 residues. CDR1 is LGHNT, CDR2 FRNRAP, per germline. DNA for the CDR3: TGTGCTAGTGGCCTAGGGGGAGAAGCTTTCTTT. The encoded protein is CASGLGGEAFF.

The chain is built from TRBV5-1 and TRBJ1-2, with 7 positions matching TRBD1. CDR3 size: 16 residues. V lost 7 bases and J lost 8; bases outside the gene matches: 20. The germline gives CDR1 SGHRS, CDR2 YFSETQ. The CDR3 DNA follows: TGCGCCAGCCAGAGCAGCCCACAGTCGGCAGGGGGAGGCTACACCTTC. Translation gives CASQSSPQSAGGGYTF.

Concerning this clone: Other nucleotide sequences from this sample produce the same CDR3. CDR3 region: CASSGTGQGYGYTF. CDR3 in DNA: TGTGCCAGCAGTGGGACAGGGCAGGGGTATGGCTACACCTTC. The chain recombines TRBV2 with TRBJ1-2; 8 positions agree with TRBD1. With V trimmed by 4 bases and J by 5 bases, 6 bases remained unmatched. This CDR3 has 14 residues. The V gene's germline CDR1 is SNHLY and CDR2 FYNNEI.

The rearrangement uses TRBV19 and TRBJ2-7; the D gene is possibly TRBD1 (6 bases). Germline-derived CDR1 and CDR2 are LNHDA and SQIVND (reference sequence). The CDR3 contains 14 residues. Trimming pared 8 bases from V and 1 base from J, leaving 15 bases between. The CDR3 nucleotides read TGTGCCAGTGGGCCCGGGACACTATCCTACGAGCAGTACTTC. This gives the protein CASGPGTLSYEQYF.

This clone was recorded only once. The chain carries TRBV19 and TRBJ1-2; 8 positions match TRBD1. Germline V CDR1 and CDR2: LNHDA, SQIVND (reference sequence). The CDR3 length is 17 residues. With V trimmed by 1 base and J by 2 bases, 9 bases remained unmatched. CDR3 bases: TGTGCCAGTAGTATAGGGTACTGGCGGACAGGGAACTATGGCTACACCTTC. Residues: CASSIGYWRTGNYGYTF. Together with reference TRBV19 and TRBJ1-2, the CDR3 gives the full variable domain: DGGITQSPKYLFRKEGQNVTLSCEQNLNHDAMYWYRQDPGQGLRLIYYSQIVNDFQKGDIAEGYSVSREKKESFPLTVTSAQKNPTAFYLCASSIGYWRTGNYGYTFGSGTRLTVV.

The chain employs TRBV18 and TRBJ1-4; 9 bases are a match to TRBD1. CDR1 is KGHSH, CDR2 LQKENI, per germline. Trimming took 4 bases from V and 7 from J; bases not matched to a gene: 13. The CDR3 is 17 residues long. CDR3 amino acids: CASSLAISGTGSEKLFF. The CDR3 DNA sequence: TGTGCCAGCTCACTCGCTATCTCCGGGACAGGGAGTGAAAAACTGTTTTTT.

The J gene is TRBJ1-1, the V gene TRBV30, with D unresolved. The V and J ends lost 8 bases and 1 base respectively, with 14 bases between them. Germline-derived CDR1 and CDR2 are GTSNPN and SVGIG (reference sequence). CDR3 length: 13 amino acids. The CDR3 here is CARSGSGNTEAFF. Here the CDR3 DNA reads TGTGCCAGGTCCGGGAGCGGGAACACTGAAGCTTTCTTT.

The sample holds a few counts of this clone. The genes are TRBV5-6 and TRBJ2-2; TRBD2 might be the D (7 bases). Trimming removed 3 bases from V and 8 bases from J, with 17 bases in between. Germline V gives CDR1 SGHDT, CDR2 YYEEEE. The CDR3 has 15 amino acids. CDR3 protein: CASSWGARESGELFF. As DNA, the CDR3 is TGTGCCAGCAGCTGGGGGGCGCGGGAGAGTGGGGAGCTGTTTTTT.

This chain joins TRBV6-6 and TRBJ2-7; D call uncertain. Germline V gives CDR1 MNHNY, CDR2 SVGAGI (reference sequence). This CDR3 region has 12 residues. Trimming took off 7 bases at V and 2 bases at J, with 9 bases between the two ends. Here the CDR3 reads CASKGAPYEQYF. In nucleotides, the CDR3 is TGTGCCAGCAAGGGCGCCCCCTACGAGCAGTACTTC.

The chain couples TRBV5-1 to TRBJ2-1; D is unresolved. Per germline, CDR1 SGHRS and CDR2 YFSETQ. The CDR3 length is 12 residues. V lost 2 bases, J lost 9 bases, and 9 bases lay in between. The CDR3 DNA follows: TGCGCCAGCAGCTTCATGGGTTTTGAGCAGTTCTTC. Protein sequence: CASSFMGFEQFF.

This chain uses TRBV3-1 (or the pseudogene TRBV3-2) with TRBJ2-7; TRBD1 matches at 7 bases. The CDR3 consists of 13 residues. Germline assignment: CDR1 LGHDT and CDR2 YNNKEL (reference sequence). The V segment lost 7 bases and the J segment 4 bases; nucleotides outside the gene matches: 7. The CDR3 nucleotides read TGTGCCAGCAAGGGGGCGTTATTTTACGAGCAGTACTTC. Amino acids: CASKGALFYEQYF.

As for this clone: One base away lies a much larger clone, so this may be a sequencing read error. The rearrangement joins TRBV9 to TRBJ2-1; 11 bases are shared with TRBD2. The length of the CDR3 is 15 residues. Per germline, CDR1 SGDLS and CDR2 YYNGEE. V was pared by 4 bases and J by 4 bases, with 4 bases of the junction left unmatched. The CDR3 reads CASSKGLAEYNEQFF. CDR3 in DNA: TGTGCCAGCAGCAAGGGACTAGCGGAGTACAATGAGCAGTTCTTC.

This clone was found once. This chain links TRBV5-4 with TRBJ2-3, with D tentatively TRBD2 (5 bases). CDR3 length: 15 residues. Trimming left V 4 bases short and J 0 bases short, with 12 bases between. Germline V gives CDR1 SGHNT, CDR2 YYREEE (reference sequence). The CDR3 DNA reads TGTGCCAGCAGCCCGGACGGGGTTAGCACAGATACGCAGTATTTT. Its translation is CASSPDGVSTDTQYF.